The rows below give T cell receptor beta chains drawn from one sample of a study of blood T cell repertoires in COVID-19. Sequencing was performed with immunoSEQ multiplex PCR; in TCRdb, only in-frame clones are kept and a portion is missing. The profile covers over 85,000 clones, with approximately 80% appearing a single time and around 9.8% taken by the ten largest. The sequencing input was peripheral blood. The receptors come from a man in his sixties with active or convalescent COVID-19. The CDR3 runs from the conserved cysteine through the conserved F or W. Each record gives: V gene, D gene, CDR3 protein. The D gene is left open where the match is weak.

>TRBV9|TRBD2
CASLAGPTSTGELFF
>TRBV2|.
CASTGGRQSNSPLHF
>TRBV5-1|TRBD2
CASSLFGSSGSPEQFF
>TRBV19|TRBD2
CASTRLAGVQETQYF
>TRBV2|.
CASKGQTNTEAFF
>TRBV11-3|.
CASSLTGSGTRSYNEQFF
>TRBV19|.
CASSLGGGDQETQYF
>TRBV11-2|TRBD2
CASSLGWEGLRETQYF
>TRBV6-5|.
CASSTYIRGPQHF
>TRBV20-1|.
CSADLATQYF
>TRBV10-3|TRBD2
CAISVAGTSGRAADTQYF
>TRBV2|TRBD1
CASRPGQGPDTQYF
>TRBV19|.
CASSETGTDTQYF
>TRBV2|.
CASSGGVSAMSTEAFF
>TRBV25-1|.
CASSEWNSRPANEKLFF
>TRBV3-1/TRBV3-2|TRBD2
CASSQTSGTGETQYF
>TRBV19|TRBD2
CASRSGRANTGELFF